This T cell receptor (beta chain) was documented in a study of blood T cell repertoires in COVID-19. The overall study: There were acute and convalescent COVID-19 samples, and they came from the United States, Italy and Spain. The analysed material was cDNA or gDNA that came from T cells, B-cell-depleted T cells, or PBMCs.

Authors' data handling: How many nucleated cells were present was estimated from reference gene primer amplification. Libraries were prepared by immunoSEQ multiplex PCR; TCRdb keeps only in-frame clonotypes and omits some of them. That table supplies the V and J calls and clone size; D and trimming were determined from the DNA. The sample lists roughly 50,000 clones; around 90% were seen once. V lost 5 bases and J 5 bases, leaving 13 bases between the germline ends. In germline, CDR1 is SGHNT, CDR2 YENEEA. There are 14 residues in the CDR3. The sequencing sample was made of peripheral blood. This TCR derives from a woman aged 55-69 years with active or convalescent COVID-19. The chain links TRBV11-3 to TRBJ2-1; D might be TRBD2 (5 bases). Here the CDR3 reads CASSSGGSDNEQFF. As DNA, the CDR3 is TGTGCCAGCAGCAGCGGTGGGAGCGACAATGAGCAGTTCTTC.